This T cell receptor (beta chain) was obtained from a study of T cells after yellow fever vaccination. Study findings and constraints: From the bulk population, abundant clonotypes could contaminate and appear within FACS-sorted repertoires.

A 5'RACE template-switching step, the method used to make TCR cDNA, added a universal primer site and UMIs. MiXCR was run by TCRdb on the 5' RACE reads, yielding one entry per CDR3 protein. The sample has a few hundred thousand distinct CDR3 sequences; roughly a sixth are singletons. V was clipped by 0 bases and J by 3 bases, with 8 bases between them. The CDR3 is 14 residues long. From germline, CDR1 is MNHEY and CDR2 SVGAGI. On this clonotype itself: Its specificity is not known.

The chain links TRBV6-5 to TRBJ1-2; no reliable D call. The TCR sequence derives from a man aged 18 to 29 who received the YFV17D yellow fever vaccine. Sample: PBMCs, taken around 5 days after the first yellow fever vaccination. The CDR3 nucleotides are TGTGCCAGCAGTTACTCGGCCAGGCACTATGGCTACACCTTC. This translates into CASSYSARHYGYTF.